The 17 T cell receptor beta chains below all came from one sample that was sequenced in a study of blood T cell repertoires in COVID-19. The data were produced by immunoSEQ multiplex PCR, yet TCRdb's version contains in-frame clones alone and is incomplete. There are fewer than 300,000 clones in the sample; approximately 90% occur only once, and 1% to 1.5% lies in the top ten. Sequencing used PBMCs or T cells enriched from blood (not recorded which). Source of these receptors: a woman in her forties with acute COVID-19.

J is TRBJ2-1 and V is TRBV24-1; 11 bases align to TRBD2. J was trimmed by 3 bases and V by 9 bases; bases with no gene match: 3. CDR3 length: 14 amino acids. Germline loops: CDR1 KGHDR, CDR2 SFDVKD. The CDR3 nucleotides read TGTGCCACCCAAGGGACTAGCGGCTACAATGAGCAGTTCTTC. This codes for CATQGTSGYNEQFF.

This rearrangement joins TRBV27 to TRBJ1-2; tentatively, D is TRBD1 (5 bases). The germline V and J ends were trimmed by 0 bases and 10 bases, with 12 bases remaining between them. Looked up from germline, CDR1 is MNHEY and CDR2 is SMNVEV (reference sequence). The CDR3 has 13 residues. CDR3 coding DNA: TGTGCCAGCAGTTTATCTAGGCAGGGCTCCTACACCTTC. Protein sequence: CASSLSRQGSYTF.

With respect to this clone: The junction shows a germline mismatch at one end, possibly a read error. V is TRBV24-1 and J is TRBJ2-1; the D is unclear. The CDR3 consists of 11 residues. CDR1 is KGHDR, CDR2 SFDVKD, per germline. This chain's CDR3 is CATSALGLKFF. The CDR3 region has the DNA TGTGCCACCAGTGCTTTGGGCTTGAAGTTCTTC.

The chain is built from TRBV5-1 and TRBJ1-6, with unresolved D. CDR1 SGHRS and CDR2 YFSETQ come from the germline V gene. The V and J ends lost 0 bases and 8 bases respectively, with 12 bases between them. The CDR3 contains 15 residues. This CDR3 reads CASSLEEGGDSPLHF. The CDR3 nucleotides are TGCGCCAGCAGCTTGGAGGAGGGAGGAGATTCACCCCTCCACTTT.

Here the CDR3 reads CASSLDPSGSWNEQFF. The DNA for the CDR3 is TGTGCCAGCAGCTTAGATCCTAGCGGGAGTTGGAATGAGCAGTTCTTC. This rearrangement joins TRBV11-3 to TRBJ2-1; 10 nucleotides align to TRBD2. With 0 bases clipped from V and 7 bases from J, the junction kept 6 bases outside the gene matches. Per the germline V gene, CDR1 is SGHNT and CDR2 is YENEEA. The CDR3 sequence is 16 residues long.

The chain is built from TRBV6-2 or TRBV6-3 and TRBJ2-3; 11 nucleotides line up with TRBD2. V was pared by 2 bases and J by 2 bases, with 3 bases of the junction left unmatched. CDR3 length: 16 residues. Looked up from germline, CDR1 is MNHEY and CDR2 is SVGEGT. The CDR3 region is CASSYGTSGNTDTQYF. CDR3 in DNA: TGTGCCAGCAGTTACGGGACTAGCGGTAACACAGATACGCAGTATTTT.

The chain uses TRBV2 and TRBJ1-4; 7 nucleotides align to TRBD1. Looked up from germline, CDR1 is SNHLY and CDR2 is FYNNEI. CDR3 length equals 16 residues. With V trimmed by 4 bases and J by 7 bases, 12 bases remained unmatched. DNA for the CDR3: TGTGCCAGCAGTGCGACAGGGACGGTGGTAGGTGAAAAACTGTTTTTT. Its protein product is CASSATGTVVGEKLFF. Using reference TRBV2 and TRBJ1-4 for the parts outside the CDR3, the full variable domain is EPEVTQTPSHQVTQMGQEVILRCVPISNHLYFYWYRQILGQKVEFLVSFYNNEISEKSEIFDDQFSVERPDGSNFTLKIRSTKLEDSAMYFCASSATGTVVGEKLFFGSGTQLSVL.

The chain joins TRBV25-1 to TRBJ1-4; the D gene is possibly TRBD1 (6 bases). Trimming cost V 1 base and J 8 bases, with 17 bases left between them. Germline CDR1 is MGHDK and CDR2 is SYGVNS. The CDR3 has 16 residues. The CDR3 loop is CASSESTGYVYEKLFF. Written as DNA, the CDR3 is TGTGCCAGCAGTGAATCGACAGGTTATGTCTACGAAAAACTGTTTTTT.

The chain couples TRBV20-1 to TRBJ1-5; D unresolved. The CDR3 length is 13 residues. Germline loops: CDR1 DFQATT, CDR2 SNEGSKA (reference sequence). The germline V and J ends were trimmed by 3 bases and 6 bases, with 12 bases remaining between them. CDR3 sequence reads: CSASRRLGQPQHF. CDR3 nucleotides: TGCAGTGCTAGTCGGCGGCTTGGTCAGCCCCAGCATTTT.

V is TRBV5-1 and J is TRBJ2-2; 9 bases are a match to TRBD2. CDR3 size: 15 residues. Trimming removed 4 bases from V and 1 base from J; junction bases left unmatched: 2. Per the germline V gene, CDR1 is SGHRS and CDR2 is YFSETQ. The CDR3 spells CASSVSGGNTGELFF. The CDR3 coding sequence is TGCGCCAGCAGCGTTAGCGGGGGGAACACCGGGGAGCTGTTTTTT.

The J gene is TRBJ2-1, the V gene TRBV10-3; 8 bases align to TRBD1. The CDR3 is 15 amino acids. Trimming at V came to 6 bases and at J to 7 bases, leaving 11 bases not matched to a gene. Looked up from germline, CDR1 is ENHRY and CDR2 is SYGVKD. The CDR3, as DNA: TGTGCCATCAGAGAGGGCACGACAGGGGAGAATGAGCAGTTCTTC. Protein product: CAIREGTTGENEQFF.

The rearrangement uses TRBV24-1 and TRBJ1-4, with D unclear. CDR3 length: 16 amino acids. Trimming shortened V by 2 bases and J by 8 bases, and 17 bases separated the two germline ends. Germline V gene lookup returns CDR1 KGHDR and CDR2 SFDVKD. The CDR3 region has the DNA TGTGCCACCAGTGATTCCGGGTCGGGGTTGGAGGAAAAACTGTTTTTT. It translates to CATSDSGSGLEEKLFF.

This clone was picked up one time. The chain carries TRBV6-5 and TRBJ1-1; D is possibly TRBD1 (6 bases). The CDR3 covers 15 residues. Trimming pared 2 bases from V and 1 base from J, leaving 11 bases between. Germline values: CDR1 MNHEY, CDR2 SVGAGI. The CDR3 loop reads CASSYRGGKNTEAFF. The CDR3 nucleotides read TGTGCCAGCAGTTACAGGGGGGGAAAGAACACTGAAGCTTTCTTT.

This chain links TRBV24-1 with TRBJ2-1, with 10 bases matching TRBD2. This CDR3 spans 14 amino acids. Germline CDR1 and CDR2: KGHDR and SFDVKD. The trim removed 7 bases at V and 9 bases at J, leaving 8 bases unmatched. CDR3 bases: TGTGCCACCAGGCCTAGCGGGAGTTCTGGTGAGCAGTTCTTC. It codes for CATRPSGSSGEQFF.

This clone has just one count. The chain uses TRBV5-4 and TRBJ2-7; weak D call: TRBD1 (5 bases). Germline loops: CDR1 SGHNT, CDR2 YYREEE (reference sequence). This CDR3 spans 16 amino acids. V lost 2 bases and J lost 3, with 18 bases in between. CDR3 region: CASSFFTLSGFYEQYF. In nucleotides, the CDR3 is TGTGCCAGCAGCTTCTTCACTCTATCAGGGTTCTACGAGCAGTACTTC. Drawing the rest from reference TRBV5-4 and TRBJ2-7, the complete variable domain is ETGVTQSPTHLIKTRGQQVTLRCSSQSGHNTVSWYQQALGQGPQFIFQYYREEENGRGNFPPRFSGLQFPNYSSELNVNALELDDSALYLCASSFFTLSGFYEQYFGPGTRLTVT.

This clone occurred a few times. V usage is TRBV11-2 and J usage is TRBJ1-4; D might be TRBD1 (6 bases). The V end was cut by 1 base, the J end by 8 bases, with 14 bases between. From germline, CDR1 is SGHAT and CDR2 FQNNGV. The CDR3 totals 15 residues. The CDR3 loop reads CASSLAGTTLEKLFF. The CDR3 nucleotides read TGTGCCAGCAGCTTAGCTGGGACAACTCTAGAAAAACTGTTTTTT.

The chain joins TRBV5-1 to TRBJ1-2; 7 bases match TRBD1. This CDR3 is built from 15 residues. The trim removed 0 bases at V and 7 bases at J, leaving 9 bases unmatched. Germline V gene data show CDR1 as SGHRS and CDR2 as YFSETQ. The CDR3 bases are TGCGCCAGCAGCTTGGCCCCCACAGGGGCGGGTGGCTACACCTTC. It translates to CASSLAPTGAGGYTF.